What follows are 24 T cell receptor beta chains derived from one specimen sequenced in a study of T cells in tuberculosis. Assay: immunoSEQ multiplex PCR; the TCRdb copy retains only in-frame clones and omits some. The sample records roughly 34,000 clones, 95% to 97% being singletons. The material sequenced was PBMCs. The source is a donor aged 10 to 29 with latent tuberculosis or without tuberculosis infection.

In nucleotides, the CDR3 is TGTGCTAGTGGTTTAAGGACAGGATTTAGCCAAAGCACAGATACGCAGTATTTT. This sequence encodes CASGLRTGFSQSTDTQYF. The chain employs TRBV12-5 and TRBJ2-3; 7 bases line up with TRBD1. CDR3 size: 18 residues. V shed 3 bases, J shed 0 bases, and the junction held 12 bases outside the gene matches. The germline CDR1 and CDR2 sequences are LGHNT and FRNRAP.

The V gene is TRBV18, the J gene TRBJ2-7; TRBD2 agrees at 8 bases. V lost 3 bases and J lost 6; bases outside the gene matches: 7. Germline CDR1 reads KGHSH; CDR2 reads LQKENI. This CDR3 is 14 amino acids long. CDR3 loop: CASSPGGGHSEQYF. The CDR3 region has the DNA TGTGCCAGCTCACCGGGCGGGGGGCATAGCGAGCAGTACTTC.

The gene calls are TRBV13 and TRBJ1-2; D not resolved. Germline V CDR1 and CDR2: PRHDT, FYEKMQ (reference sequence). Trimming took 7 bases from V and 8 from J, leaving 23 bases between them. This CDR3 region has 15 residues. CDR3 DNA: TGTGCCAGCACTAGCCGGCTTTGGGCCCGGGTCGGCTACACCTTC. It is translated as CASTSRLWARVGYTF.

CDR3 protein: CASSFLSSNTYEQYF. CDR3 coding DNA: TGTGCCAGCAGTTTCCTCTCTAGTAATACCTACGAGCAGTACTTC. The V and J genes are TRBV27 and TRBJ2-7; D unresolved. V shed 3 bases and J shed 2 bases, with 14 bases lying between them. This CDR3 is built from 15 residues. CDR1 and CDR2 from the germline V gene are MNHEY and SMNVEV (reference sequence).

The rearrangement uses TRBV2 and TRBJ1-1; D uncertain. Deletions cut 4 bases from V and 0 bases from J, with 9 bases between. CDR3 size: 14 residues. Germline CDR1 and CDR2: SNHLY and FYNNEI. The CDR3 loop reads CASSGGSLNTEAFF. Here the CDR3 DNA reads TGTGCCAGCAGTGGTGGCAGTCTGAACACTGAAGCTTTCTTT.

The chain couples TRBV9 to TRBJ2-7; tentative D call: TRBD1 (7 bases). Germline lookup yields CDR1 SGDLS and CDR2 YYNGEE. CDR3 length: 14 residues. V gave up 3 bases and J gave up 2 bases, with 12 bases separating them. Here the CDR3 DNA reads TGTGCCAGCAGCGAGGGGGGACAGACCTACGAGCAGTACTTC. Amino acid sequence: CASSEGGQTYEQYF.

The V gene is TRBV28, the J gene TRBJ1-2; a possible D gene is TRBD1 (5 bases). Trimming took off 2 bases at V and 4 bases at J, with 8 bases between the two ends. Per germline, CDR1 MDHEN and CDR2 SYDVKM. The length of the CDR3 is 13 residues. DNA of the CDR3: TGTGCCAGCAGTTTACCAGGGCGCTATGGCTACACCTTC. Protein sequence: CASSLPGRYGYTF.

The chain is built from TRBV28 and TRBJ2-1, with D hard to call. The germline CDR1 and CDR2 sequences are MDHEN and SYDVKM. With 5 bases removed from V and 9 bases from J, the gap between germline ends came to 14 bases. This CDR3 region has 13 residues. CDR3 DNA sequence: TGTGCCAGCAGTCAATTGGCCCCAGTTGAGCAGTTCTTC. It is translated as CASSQLAPVEQFF. Supplemented by reference TRBV28 and TRBJ2-1, the full variable domain reads DVKVTQSSRYLVKRTGEKVFLECVQDMDHENMFWYRQDPGLGLRLIYFSYDVKMKEKGDIPEGYSVSREKKERFSLILESASTNQTSMYLCASSQLAPVEQFFGPGTRLTVL.

The chain combines TRBV25-1 with TRBJ2-7; no firm D call. Germline V gives CDR1 MGHDK, CDR2 SYGVNS. V was cut by 6 bases and J by 0 bases, with 18 bases left in between. This CDR3 has 16 residues. CDR3 in DNA: TGTGCCAGCAGCCCGCCCTGGGCCCGTAGCTCCTACGAGCAGTACTTC. This encodes CASSPPWARSSYEQYF.

This chain uses TRBV6-5 with TRBJ1-4; D possibly corresponds to TRBD1 (5 bases). V was cut by 8 bases and J by 8 bases, with 15 bases left in between. Germline V gives CDR1 MNHEY, CDR2 SVGAGI. This CDR3 is built from 13 residues. DNA for the CDR3: TGTGCCAGCCGGCGGGGTCGGGGCGAAAAACTGTTTTTT. Its protein is CASRRGRGEKLFF.

CDR3 in amino acids: CASSLDRGIGGYTF. CDR3 DNA: TGTGCCAGCAGCTTAGATCGGGGAATCGGTGGCTACACCTTC. The chain employs TRBV13 and TRBJ1-2; D not resolved. The germline V and J ends were trimmed by 1 base and 7 bases, with 13 bases remaining between them. The CDR3 runs to 14 residues. Per the germline V gene, CDR1 is PRHDT and CDR2 is FYEKMQ (reference sequence).

The chain employs TRBV5-6 and TRBJ2-5; the match to TRBD2 covers 11 bases. Germline loops: CDR1 SGHDT, CDR2 YYEEEE. With 4 bases clipped from V and 5 bases from J, the junction kept 13 bases outside the gene matches. The CDR3 is 17 residues long. The CDR3 sequence is CASSPTLSGGARETQYF. The CDR3, as DNA: TGTGCCAGCAGCCCGACCCTTAGCGGGGGGGCCAGGGAGACCCAGTACTTC.

V is TRBV7-7 and J is TRBJ2-7, with 10 bases aligning to TRBD2. The CDR3 extends over 15 amino acids. Germline CDR1 is SSHAT and CDR2 is FNYEAQ (reference sequence). The J segment lost 2 bases and the V segment lost 5 bases, leaving 6 bases of the junction unmatched. CDR3 DNA: TGTGCCAGCAGCCCAGGACTAGCGGAAACCTACGAGCAGTACTTC. It translates to CASSPGLAETYEQYF.

The V gene is TRBV5-1, the J gene TRBJ2-7; possibly TRBD1 for D (5 bases). Germline CDR1 and CDR2: SGHRS and YFSETQ. The CDR3 covers 16 residues. The V and J ends lost 2 bases and 2 bases respectively, with 17 bases between them. CDR3 sequence: CASSLGPRTGTYEQYF. The DNA for the CDR3 is TGCGCCAGCAGCTTAGGGCCCCGTACAGGTACCTACGAGCAGTACTTC. Supplemented by reference TRBV5-1 and TRBJ2-7, the full variable domain reads KAGVTQTPRYLIKTRGQQVTLSCSPISGHRSVSWYQQTPGQGLQFLFEYFSETQRNKGNFPGRFSGRQFSNSRSEMNVSTLELGDSALYLCASSLGPRTGTYEQYFGPGTRLTVT.

The chain is built from TRBV5-1 and TRBJ1-1; tentatively, D is TRBD1 (6 bases). This CDR3 comprises 13 residues. Trimming pared 5 bases from V and 6 bases from J, leaving 14 bases between. Germline V gene data show CDR1 as SGHRS and CDR2 as YFSETQ. CDR3 amino acids: CASSQQGTAEAFF. The CDR3 coding sequence is TGCGCCAGCAGTCAACAGGGTACCGCTGAAGCTTTCTTT.

J is TRBJ1-4 and V is TRBV5-6, with D possibly being TRBD1 (5 bases). Germline CDR1 and CDR2: SGHDT and YYEEEE. The CDR3 covers 13 residues. V lost 4 bases and J lost 8, with 12 bases in between. The CDR3 bases are TGTGCCAGCAGCCCGGGACTGGCGGAAAAACTGTTTTTT. Translated: CASSPGLAEKLFF.

A single count supports this clone. The rearrangement uses TRBV7-3 and TRBJ2-7; a weak D match, TRBD1 (5 bases). There are 16 residues in the CDR3. The germline V gene encodes CDR1 SGHTA and CDR2 FQGTGA. The V end was cut by 0 bases, the J end by 6 bases, with 18 bases between. DNA for the CDR3: TGTGCCAGCAGCTTAACGAGGTTCAGGGCTCCTAGCGAGCAGTACTTC. The encoded protein is CASSLTRFRAPSEQYF.

The chain has TRBV2 and TRBJ2-5; maybe TRBD1 (5 bases). This CDR3 has 14 amino acids. The V gene lost 3 bases and the J gene lost 4 bases, with 12 bases spanning the gap. Germline CDR1 is SNHLY and CDR2 is FYNNEI. The CDR3 bases are TGTGCCAGCAGTGACGGCAGGGTGGGAGAGACCCAGTACTTC. Translated, it gives CASSDGRVGETQYF. Full variable domain (remainder filled in from reference TRBV2 and TRBJ2-5): EPEVTQTPSHQVTQMGQEVILRCVPISNHLYFYWYRQILGQKVEFLVSFYNNEISEKSEIFDDQFSVERPDGSNFTLKIRSTKLEDSAMYFCASSDGRVGETQYFGPGTRLLVL.

In this sample, this clone turned up a few times. The V call is TRBV6-4, the J call TRBJ2-5, with TRBD2 matching over 7 bases. From germline, CDR1 is MRHNA and CDR2 SNTAGT. The CDR3 contains 16 residues. V was pared by 5 bases and J by 2 bases, with 11 bases of the junction left unmatched. The CDR3, as DNA: TGTGCCAGCAGTCCCGATAATGGCGGGGGACAAGAGACCCAGTACTTC. It codes for CASSPDNGGGQETQYF.

The chain carries TRBV5-1 and TRBJ2-1; 7 bases match TRBD2. After removal of 5 bases from V and 5 bases from J, the junction contained 22 bases not matched to a gene. The length of the CDR3 is 19 residues. The V gene's germline CDR1 is SGHRS and CDR2 YFSETQ. For the CDR3, the DNA is TGCGCCAGCAGTTTAGCTTCGACTAGCCTCGGATCCCTCCACAATGAGCAGTTCTTC. It is translated as CASSLASTSLGSLHNEQFF.

The rearrangement uses TRBV27 and TRBJ1-5, with TRBD1 matching 9 bases. CDR1 is MNHEY, CDR2 SMNVEV, per germline (reference sequence). The CDR3 runs 14 residues. With 8 bases clipped from V and 6 bases from J, the junction kept 8 bases outside the gene matches. CDR3 sequence: CASRLQGAGQPQHF. CDR3 sequence (DNA): TGTGCCAGCCGGTTACAGGGGGCTGGTCAGCCCCAGCATTTT.

This clone appeared a single time. Here the CDR3 reads CASSTAGEAGDTQYF. The CDR3 nucleotides read TGTGCCAGCAGTACTGCGGGAGAGGCCGGAGATACGCAGTATTTT. The chain employs TRBV6-1 and TRBJ2-3, with 7 positions matching TRBD2. V was clipped by 5 bases and J by 5 bases; unmatched bases: 10. The V gene's germline CDR1 is MNHNS and CDR2 SASEGT. The CDR3 has 15 residues.

The J gene is TRBJ2-7, the V gene TRBV27, with TRBD1 identical over 8 bases. The CDR3 length is 14 residues. Germline CDR1 and CDR2: MNHEY and SMNVEV (reference sequence). J gave up 9 bases and V 4 bases, and 11 bases lay outside the gene matches. The CDR3 coding sequence is TGTGCCAGCAGTTACGGACAGGGCCGGGCGGGGCAGTACTTC. Its protein product is CASSYGQGRAGQYF.

The chain couples TRBV18 to TRBJ2-6; 7 bases fit TRBD1. This CDR3 is built from 17 residues. The germline V gene has CDR1 KGHSH and CDR2 LQKENI. V shed 3 bases and J 0 bases; nucleotides not matched to a gene: 5. CDR3 coding DNA: TGTGCCAGCTCACCGGGACAGCCAAACTCTGGGGCCAACGTCCTGACTTTC. Its protein is CASSPGQPNSGANVLTF.